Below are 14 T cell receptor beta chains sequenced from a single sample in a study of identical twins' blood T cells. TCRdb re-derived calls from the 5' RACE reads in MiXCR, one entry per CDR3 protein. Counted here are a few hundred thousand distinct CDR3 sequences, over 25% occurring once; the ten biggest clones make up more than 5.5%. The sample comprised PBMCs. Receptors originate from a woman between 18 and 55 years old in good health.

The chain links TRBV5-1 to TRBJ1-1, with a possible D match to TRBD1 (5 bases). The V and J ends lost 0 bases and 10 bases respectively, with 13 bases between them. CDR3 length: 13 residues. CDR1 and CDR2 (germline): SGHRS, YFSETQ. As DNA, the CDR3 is TGCGCCAGCAGCTTGGTTGGGACTCCTGGAGCTTTCTTT. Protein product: CASSLVGTPGAFF.

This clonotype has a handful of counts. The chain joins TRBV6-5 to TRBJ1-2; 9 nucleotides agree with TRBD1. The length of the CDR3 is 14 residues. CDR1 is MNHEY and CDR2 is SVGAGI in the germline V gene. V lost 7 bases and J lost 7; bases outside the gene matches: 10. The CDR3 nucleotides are TGTGCCAGCACAACCGGACAGGGGATTGGTGGCTACACCTTC. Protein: CASTTGQGIGGYTF.

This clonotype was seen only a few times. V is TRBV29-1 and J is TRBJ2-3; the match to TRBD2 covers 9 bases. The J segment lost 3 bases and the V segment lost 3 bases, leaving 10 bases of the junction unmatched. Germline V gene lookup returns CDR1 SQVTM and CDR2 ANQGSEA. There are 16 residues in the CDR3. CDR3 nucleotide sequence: TGCAGCGTTGATATGGTAGCGGGAGAGGTAACAGATACGCAGTATTTT. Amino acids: CSVDMVAGEVTDTQYF.

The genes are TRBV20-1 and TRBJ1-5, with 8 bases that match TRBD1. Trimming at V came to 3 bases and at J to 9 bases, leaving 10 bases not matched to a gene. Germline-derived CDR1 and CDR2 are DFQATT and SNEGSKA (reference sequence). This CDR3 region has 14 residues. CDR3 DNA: TGCAGTGCTAGGTTGGGACAGGAGTATCGGCCCCAGCATTTT. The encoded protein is CSARLGQEYRPQHF.

The CDR3, as DNA: TGTGCCAGCAGTGTTGAAAAAGGCAATCAGCCCCAGCATTTT. Translating gives CASSVEKGNQPQHF. The chain has TRBV2 and TRBJ1-5; D is unresolved. CDR3 size: 14 residues. Germline lookup yields CDR1 SNHLY and CDR2 FYNNEI. Trimming cost V 4 bases and J 2 bases, with 9 bases left between them.

CDR3 in amino acids: CAISKTSGASSYEQYF. CDR3 DNA sequence: TGTGCCATCAGTAAGACTAGCGGGGCGAGCTCCTACGAGCAGTACTTC. The genes are TRBV10-3 and TRBJ2-7, with 11 bases lining up with TRBD2. The ends lost 5 bases at V and 0 bases at J; junction bases unmatched: 6. Germline CDR1 ENHRY, CDR2 SYGVKD. The CDR3 extends over 16 amino acids.

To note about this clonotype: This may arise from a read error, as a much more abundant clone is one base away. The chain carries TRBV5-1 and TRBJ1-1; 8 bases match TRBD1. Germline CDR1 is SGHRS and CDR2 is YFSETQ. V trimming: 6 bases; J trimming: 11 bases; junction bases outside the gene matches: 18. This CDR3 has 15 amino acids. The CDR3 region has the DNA TGCGCCAGCAACATAGGACAGGGCGAGTTCGTTGGCGCTTTCTTT. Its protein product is CASNIGQGEFVGAFF.

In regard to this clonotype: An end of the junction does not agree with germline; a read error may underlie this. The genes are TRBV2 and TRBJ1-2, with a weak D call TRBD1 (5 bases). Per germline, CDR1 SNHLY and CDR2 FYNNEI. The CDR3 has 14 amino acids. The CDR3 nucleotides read TGTGCCAGCAGCAAGCAGGGCAAGGACTATGGCGACACCTTC. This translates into CASSKQGKDYGDTF.

CDR3 amino acids: CASRRDLRGITEAFF. The DNA for the CDR3 is TGTGCCAGCCGCCGGGATCTTAGGGGCATCACAGAAGCTTTCTTT. V and J are TRBV6-6 and TRBJ1-1; tentative D call: TRBD1 (5 bases). Deletions cut 8 bases from V and 8 bases from J, with 24 bases between. This CDR3 has 15 amino acids. Germline V gene sequence: CDR1 MNHNY, CDR2 SVGAGI (reference sequence).

The CDR3 here is CSALRDGFYGYTF. CDR3 coding DNA: TGCAGTGCGCTCCGGGACGGATTCTATGGCTACACCTTC. V is TRBV20-1 and J is TRBJ1-2, with D tentatively TRBD1 (5 bases). Trimming removed 6 bases from V and 4 bases from J, with 15 bases in between. The CDR3 is made up of 13 amino acids. Germline lookup yields CDR1 DFQATT and CDR2 SNEGSKA (reference sequence).

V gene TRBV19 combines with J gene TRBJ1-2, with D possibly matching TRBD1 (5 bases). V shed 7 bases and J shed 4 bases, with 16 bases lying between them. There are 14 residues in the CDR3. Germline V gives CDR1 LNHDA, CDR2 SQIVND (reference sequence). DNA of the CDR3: TGTGCCAGTAATGAACTATGGGGCGGCTATGGCTACACCTTC. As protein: CASNELWGGYGYTF.

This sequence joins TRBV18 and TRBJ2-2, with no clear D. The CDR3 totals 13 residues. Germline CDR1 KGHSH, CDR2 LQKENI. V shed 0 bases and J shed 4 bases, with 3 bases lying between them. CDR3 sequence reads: CASSPPLTGELFF. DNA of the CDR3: TGTGCCAGCTCACCACCGCTCACCGGGGAGCTGTTTTTT.

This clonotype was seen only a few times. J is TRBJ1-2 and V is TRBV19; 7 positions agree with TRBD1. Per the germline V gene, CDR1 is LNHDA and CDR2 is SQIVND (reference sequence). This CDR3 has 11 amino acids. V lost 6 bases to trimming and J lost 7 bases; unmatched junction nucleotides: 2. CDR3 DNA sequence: TGTGCCAGTAGAAACAGGGGTGGCTACACCTTC. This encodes CASRNRGGYTF.

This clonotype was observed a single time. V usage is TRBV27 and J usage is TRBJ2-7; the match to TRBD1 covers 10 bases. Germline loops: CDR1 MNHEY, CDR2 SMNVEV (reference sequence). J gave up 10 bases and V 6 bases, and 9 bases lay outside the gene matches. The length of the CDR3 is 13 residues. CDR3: CASSRDRGNFQYF. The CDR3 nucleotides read TGTGCCAGCAGCCGGGACAGGGGTAATTTTCAGTACTTC.